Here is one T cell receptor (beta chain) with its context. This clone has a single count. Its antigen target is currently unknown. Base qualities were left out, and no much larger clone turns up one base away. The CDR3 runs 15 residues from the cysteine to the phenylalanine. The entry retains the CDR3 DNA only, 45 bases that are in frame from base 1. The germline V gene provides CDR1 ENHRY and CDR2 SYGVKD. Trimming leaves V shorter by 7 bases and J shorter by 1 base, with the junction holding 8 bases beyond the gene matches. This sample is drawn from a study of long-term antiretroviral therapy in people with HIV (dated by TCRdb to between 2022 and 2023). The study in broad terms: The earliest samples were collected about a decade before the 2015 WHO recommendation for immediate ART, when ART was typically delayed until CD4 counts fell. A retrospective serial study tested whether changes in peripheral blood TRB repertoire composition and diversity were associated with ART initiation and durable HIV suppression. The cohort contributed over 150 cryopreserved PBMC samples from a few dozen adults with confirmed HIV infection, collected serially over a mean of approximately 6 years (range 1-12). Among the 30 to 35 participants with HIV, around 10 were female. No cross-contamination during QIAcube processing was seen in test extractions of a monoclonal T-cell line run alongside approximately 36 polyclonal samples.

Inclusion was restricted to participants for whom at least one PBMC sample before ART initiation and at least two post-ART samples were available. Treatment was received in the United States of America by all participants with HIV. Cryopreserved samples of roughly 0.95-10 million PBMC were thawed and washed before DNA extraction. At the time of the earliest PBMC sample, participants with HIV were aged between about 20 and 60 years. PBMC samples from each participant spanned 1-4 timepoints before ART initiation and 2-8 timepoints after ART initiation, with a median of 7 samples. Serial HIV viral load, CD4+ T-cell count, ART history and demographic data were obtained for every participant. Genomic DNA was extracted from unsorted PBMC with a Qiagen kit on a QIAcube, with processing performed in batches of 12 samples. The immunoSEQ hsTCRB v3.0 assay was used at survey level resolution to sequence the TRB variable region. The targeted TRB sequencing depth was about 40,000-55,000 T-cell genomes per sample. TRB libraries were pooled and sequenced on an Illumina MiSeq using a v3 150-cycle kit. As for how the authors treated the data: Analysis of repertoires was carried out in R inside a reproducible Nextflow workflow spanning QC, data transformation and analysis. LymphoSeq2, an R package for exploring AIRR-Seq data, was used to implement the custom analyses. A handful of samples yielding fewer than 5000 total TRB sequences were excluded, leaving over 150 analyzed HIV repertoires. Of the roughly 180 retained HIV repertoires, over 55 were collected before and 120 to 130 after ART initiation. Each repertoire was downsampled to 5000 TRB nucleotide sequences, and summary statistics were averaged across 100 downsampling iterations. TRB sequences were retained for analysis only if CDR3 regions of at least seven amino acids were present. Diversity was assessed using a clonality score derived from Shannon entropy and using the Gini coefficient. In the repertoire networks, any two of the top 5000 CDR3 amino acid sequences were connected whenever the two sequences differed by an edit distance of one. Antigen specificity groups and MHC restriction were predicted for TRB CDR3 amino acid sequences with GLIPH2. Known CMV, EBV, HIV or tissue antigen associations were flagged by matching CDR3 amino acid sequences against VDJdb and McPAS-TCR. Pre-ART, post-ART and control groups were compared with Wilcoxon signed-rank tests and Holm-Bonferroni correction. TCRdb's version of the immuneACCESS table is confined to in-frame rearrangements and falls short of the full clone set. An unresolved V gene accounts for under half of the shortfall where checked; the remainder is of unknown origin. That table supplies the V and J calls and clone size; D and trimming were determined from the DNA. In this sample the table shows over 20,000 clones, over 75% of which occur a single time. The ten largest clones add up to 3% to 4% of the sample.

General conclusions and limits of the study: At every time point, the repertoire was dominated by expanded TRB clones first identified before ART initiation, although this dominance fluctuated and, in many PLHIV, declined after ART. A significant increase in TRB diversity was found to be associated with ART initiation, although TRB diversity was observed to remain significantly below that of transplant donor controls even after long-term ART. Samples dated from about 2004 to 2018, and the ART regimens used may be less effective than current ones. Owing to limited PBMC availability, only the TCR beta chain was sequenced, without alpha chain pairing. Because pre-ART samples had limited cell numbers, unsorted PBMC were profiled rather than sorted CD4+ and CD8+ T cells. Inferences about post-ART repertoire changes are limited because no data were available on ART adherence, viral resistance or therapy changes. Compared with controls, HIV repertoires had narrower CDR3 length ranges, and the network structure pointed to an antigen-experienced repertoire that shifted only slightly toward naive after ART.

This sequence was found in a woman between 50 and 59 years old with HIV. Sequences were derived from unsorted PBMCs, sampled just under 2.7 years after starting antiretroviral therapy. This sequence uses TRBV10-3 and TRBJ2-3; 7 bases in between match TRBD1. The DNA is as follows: TGTGCCATCAATAGCGACAGGGTCGGCACAGATACGCAGTATTTT. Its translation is CAINSDRVGTDTQYF.